This TCR beta chain is from a study of response to subunit inactivated influenza vaccine (dated by TCRdb to 2016 to 2019). The study in broad terms: To follow how T cells responded to a trivalent subunit inactivated influenza vaccine, the researchers relied on deep quantitative profiling of the T cell receptor repertoire.

This clonotype was picked up a small number of times. What this receptor recognizes is not known. Base qualities are not recorded, but no much larger clone differs from it by a single base. The library was prepared using RT-PCR. Reads for this sample came from an Illumina HiSeq 2500. The public reads were reprocessed in TCRdb via fastp at Q25 and MiXCR, keeping in-frame beta chains. Each entry is one CDR3 protein sequence, shown with its most common DNA and genes. This sample is represented by 650,000 to 850,000 distinct CDR3 sequences; approximately 15% of them were singletons. The top ten clonotypes cover 6.5% to 8.5% of the sample. The germline V gene provides CDR1 MNHEY and CDR2 SVGAGI. Including the terminal cysteine and phenylalanine, the CDR3 comprises 15 residues. Of the read, only the CDR3 DNA is kept; its 45 bases are in frame from base 1. Trimming removed 3 bases from V and 4 bases from J, leaving 13 bases between the germline ends.

The paper's findings and limits, for the study overall: It was suggested by the authors that each seasonal influenza vaccination may recruit only a limited number of new T cells.

This sequence uses TRBV6-5 and TRBJ1-5; TRBD1 is possibly the D segment (5 matching bases). The sequences come from PBMCs from blood, collected 14 to 15 days before vaccination. The receptor was isolated from a man over 45 who received an inactivated influenza vaccine. Donor details come from another sample of the same person, matched by shared clones. The DNA sequence reads TGTGCCAGCAGTTATACCAGGGACGGTAATCAGCCCCAGCATTTT. Its amino acids are CASSYTRDGNQPQHF.